This TCR beta chain was sequenced during a study of blood T cell repertoires in COVID-19. Study in general: Samples taken during acute and convalescent COVID-19 were collected in the United States, Italy and Spain.

Germline V gene lookup returns CDR1 MDHEN and CDR2 SYDVKM. V dropped 2 bases and J dropped 5 bases, with 12 bases sitting between them. This CDR3 has 14 residues. In the original analysis: Cell counts per sample came from amplifying reference gene primers. Clones were read by immunoSEQ multiplex PCR, and TCRdb kept only the in-frame ones, dropping some. From that table come the V and J calls and clone size; the DNA was used to work out D and trimming. The sample holds roughly 100,000 clones, over 70% seen once. Only a few counts were recorded for this clone. Input material: peripheral blood. The chain joins TRBV28 to TRBJ1-2; D ambiguous. The sequence was collected from a human donor with acute or convalescent COVID-19. The donor label of this sample is uncertain. DNA for the CDR3: TGTGCCAGCAGTTTAGGATTAAGGACTTATGGCTACACCTTC. Its protein product is CASSLGLRTYGYTF.